Given below is one TCR beta chain in context. The antigen remains unidentified. Trimming left V 4 bases short and J 3 bases short, with 18 bases between. CDR1 SGHTA and CDR2 FQGNSA come from the germline V gene. The CDR3 sequence is 16 residues long. The sample is drawn from a study of cytomegalovirus exposure and HLA in healthy donors. As for the study in general: Earlier sequencing of about 179 million T cells yielded 100 million to 120 million unique TCR beta sequences.

Findings and limits, study-wide: Apparent HLA restriction characterized most CMV-associated TCR beta chains in a later analysis. TCR beta sequences reportedly predicted the HLA-A and HLA-B alleles of most subjects accurately.

Primers for the PCR totalled 60 Vbeta and 13 Jbeta. Method: immunoSEQ multiplex PCR; TCRdb's copy keeps in-frame clones and lacks some. This sample carries 140,000 or so clones, more than 60% of them seen once, and the ten largest clones take around 1.8%. The genes are TRBV7-2 and TRBJ1-2; D not resolved. The sequencing sample was made of PBMCs. This TCR derives from a male donor in good health and CMV-seronegative. The CDR3 region has the DNA TGTGCCAGCAGCTGGGCGGGCGGGCAGTACCACTATGGCTACACCTTC. Translated, it gives CASSWAGGQYHYGYTF.